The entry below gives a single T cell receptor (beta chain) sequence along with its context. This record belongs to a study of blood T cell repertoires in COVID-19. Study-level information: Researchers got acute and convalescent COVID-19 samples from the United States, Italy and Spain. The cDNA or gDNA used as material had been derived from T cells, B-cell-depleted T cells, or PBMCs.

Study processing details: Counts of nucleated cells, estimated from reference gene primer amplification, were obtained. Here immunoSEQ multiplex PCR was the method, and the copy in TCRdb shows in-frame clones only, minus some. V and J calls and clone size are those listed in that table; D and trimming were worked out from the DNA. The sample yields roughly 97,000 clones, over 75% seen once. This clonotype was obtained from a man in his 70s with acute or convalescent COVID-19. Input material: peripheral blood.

DNA for the CDR3: TGTGCCAGCAGCCAAGGGCGACAGGGGAGGGATGAAAAACTGTTTTTT. Amino acids: CASSQGRQGRDEKLFF. The genes are TRBV14 and TRBJ1-4; 8 positions match TRBD1. Trimming removed 1 base from V and 6 bases from J; junction bases left unmatched: 7. CDR1 and CDR2 from the germline V gene are SGHDN and FVKESK. This CDR3 comprises 16 residues.